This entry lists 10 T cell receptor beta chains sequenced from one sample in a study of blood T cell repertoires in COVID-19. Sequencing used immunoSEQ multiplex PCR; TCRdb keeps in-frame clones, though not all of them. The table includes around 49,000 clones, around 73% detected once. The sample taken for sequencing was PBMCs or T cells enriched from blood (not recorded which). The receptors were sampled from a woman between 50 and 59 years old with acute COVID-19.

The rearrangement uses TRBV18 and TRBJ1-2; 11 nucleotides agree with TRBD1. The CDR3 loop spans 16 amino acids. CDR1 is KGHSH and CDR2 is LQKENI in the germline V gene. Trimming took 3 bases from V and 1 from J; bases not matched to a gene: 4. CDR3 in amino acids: CASSPGDRGDNYGYTF. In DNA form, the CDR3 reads TGTGCCAGCTCACCGGGGGACAGGGGGGATAACTATGGCTACACCTTC.

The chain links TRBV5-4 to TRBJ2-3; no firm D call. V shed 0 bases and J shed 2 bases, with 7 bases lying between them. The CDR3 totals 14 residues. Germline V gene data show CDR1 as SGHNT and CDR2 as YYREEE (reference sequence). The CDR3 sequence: CASSLGVTTDTQYF. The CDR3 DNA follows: TGTGCCAGCAGCTTGGGAGTCACCACAGATACGCAGTATTTT.

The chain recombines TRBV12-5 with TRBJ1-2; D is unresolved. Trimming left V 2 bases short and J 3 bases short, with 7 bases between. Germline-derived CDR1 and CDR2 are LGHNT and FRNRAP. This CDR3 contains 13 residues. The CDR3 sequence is CASGLYPDYGYTF. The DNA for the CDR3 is TGTGCTAGTGGTTTGTACCCGGACTATGGCTACACCTTC.

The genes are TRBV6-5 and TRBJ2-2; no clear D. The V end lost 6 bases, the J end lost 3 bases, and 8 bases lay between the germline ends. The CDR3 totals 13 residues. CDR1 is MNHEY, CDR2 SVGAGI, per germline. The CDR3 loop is CASSREDTGELFF. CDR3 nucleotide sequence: TGTGCCAGCAGCCGAGAGGACACCGGGGAGCTGTTTTTT.

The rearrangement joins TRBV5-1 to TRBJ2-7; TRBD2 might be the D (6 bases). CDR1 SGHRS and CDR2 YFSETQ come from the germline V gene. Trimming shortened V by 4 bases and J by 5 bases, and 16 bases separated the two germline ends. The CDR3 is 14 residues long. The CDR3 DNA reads TGCGCCAGCAGCCCCACCGCGTGGGGGGACGAGCAGTACTTC. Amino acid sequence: CASSPTAWGDEQYF.

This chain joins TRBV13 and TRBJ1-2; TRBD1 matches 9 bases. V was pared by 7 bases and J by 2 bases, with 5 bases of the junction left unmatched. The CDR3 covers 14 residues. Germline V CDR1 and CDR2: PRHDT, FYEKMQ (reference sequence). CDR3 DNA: TGTGCCAGCACGCGTACAGGGGGCAACTATGGCTACACCTTC. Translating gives CASTRTGGNYGYTF.

CDR3 coding DNA: TGTGCCAGCAGCTTAGGGACAGCGAACACTGAAGCTTTCTTT. It is translated as CASSLGTANTEAFF. The chain joins TRBV7-9 to TRBJ1-1; maybe TRBD1 (6 bases). Germline-derived CDR1 and CDR2 are SEHNR and FQNEAQ (reference sequence). V gave up 1 base and J gave up 1 base, with 7 bases separating them. The CDR3 is made up of 14 amino acids.

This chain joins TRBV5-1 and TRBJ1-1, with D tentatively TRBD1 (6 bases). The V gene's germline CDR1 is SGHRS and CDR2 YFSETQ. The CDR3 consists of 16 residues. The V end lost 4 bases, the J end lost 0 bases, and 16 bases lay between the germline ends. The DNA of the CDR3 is TGCGCCAGCAGCGTGGACAGCCACCTCATGAACACTGAAGCTTTCTTT. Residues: CASSVDSHLMNTEAFF.

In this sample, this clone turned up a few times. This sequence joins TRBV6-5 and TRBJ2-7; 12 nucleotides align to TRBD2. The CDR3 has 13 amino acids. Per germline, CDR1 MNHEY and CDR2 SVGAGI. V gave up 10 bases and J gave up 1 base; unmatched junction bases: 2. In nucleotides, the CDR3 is TGTGCCATCCTAGCGGGGGGGTCCTACGAGCAGTACTTC. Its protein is CAILAGGSYEQYF.

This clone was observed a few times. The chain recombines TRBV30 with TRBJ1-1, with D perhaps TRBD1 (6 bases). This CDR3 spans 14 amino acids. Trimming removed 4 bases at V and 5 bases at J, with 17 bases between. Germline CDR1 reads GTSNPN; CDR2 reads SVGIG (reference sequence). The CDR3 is CAWTTKGVRTEAFF. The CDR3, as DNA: TGTGCCTGGACAACGAAGGGGGTAAGGACTGAAGCTTTCTTT. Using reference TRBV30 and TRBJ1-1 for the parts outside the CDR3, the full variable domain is SQTIHQWPATLVQPVGSPLSLECTVEGTSNPNLYWYRQAAGRGLQLLFYSVGIGQISSEVPQNLSASRPQDRQFILSSKKLLLSDSGFYLCAWTTKGVRTEAFFGQGTRLTVV.